This T cell receptor (beta chain) stems from a study of radiotherapy plus CTLA-4 blockade in lung cancer. Findings and caveats of the study: Once radiotherapy plus ipilimumab had been given, TCR clones derived from tumor expanded in blood. The best prediction of response reportedly came from early blood T cell clone dynamics, with interferon-beta.

As for this clone: The antigen is unknown.

Data came from immunoSEQ multiplex PCR; TCRdb stores just in-frame clones and leaves some out. This sample has approximately 85,000 clones; around 86% occur once, and the top ten carry more than 2%. It was focal radiation plus CTLA-4 blockade with ipilimumab that patients with chemo-refractory metastatic non-small-cell lung cancer received. Germline V CDR1 and CDR2: SQVTM, ANQGSEA. Trimming cost V 6 bases and J 6 bases; bases outside gene matches: 4. The CDR3 sequence is 11 residues long. The chain employs TRBV29-1 and TRBJ1-1; the match to TRBD1 covers 7 bases. Sequencing was performed on peripheral blood, taken from a patient treated with radiotherapy plus ipilimumab. The sequence was obtained from a human donor with non-small cell lung cancer who had a partial response to radiotherapy plus ipilimumab. CDR3 loop: CSVQRGPEAFF. The CDR3 bases are TGCAGCGTCCAAAGGGGGCCTGAAGCTTTCTTT.